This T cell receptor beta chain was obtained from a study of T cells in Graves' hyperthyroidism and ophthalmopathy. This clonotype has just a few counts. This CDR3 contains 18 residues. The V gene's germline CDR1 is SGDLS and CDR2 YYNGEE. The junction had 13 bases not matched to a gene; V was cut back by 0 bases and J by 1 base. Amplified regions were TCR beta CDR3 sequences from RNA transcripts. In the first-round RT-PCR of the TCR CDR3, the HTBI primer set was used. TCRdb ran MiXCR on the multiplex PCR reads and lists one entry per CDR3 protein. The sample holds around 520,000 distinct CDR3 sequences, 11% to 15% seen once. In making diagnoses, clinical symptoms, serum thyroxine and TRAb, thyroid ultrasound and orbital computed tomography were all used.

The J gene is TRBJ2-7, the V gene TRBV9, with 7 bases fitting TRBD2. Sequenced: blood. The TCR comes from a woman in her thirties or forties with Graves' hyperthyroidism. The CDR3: CASSVVVCSASGSYEQYF. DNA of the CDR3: TGTGCCAGCAGCGTAGTAGTTTGTTCGGCTAGCGGTTCCTACGAGCAGTACTTC. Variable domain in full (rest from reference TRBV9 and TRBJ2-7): DSGVTQTPKHLITATGQRVTLRCSPRSGDLSVYWYQQSLDQGLQFLIQYYNGEERAKGNILERFSAQQFPDLHSELNLSSLELGDSALYFCASSVVVCSASGSYEQYFGPGTRLTVT.